Presented here are 21 T cell receptor beta chains from one specimen sequenced in a study of blood T cell repertoires in COVID-19. Only in-frame clones appear in the TCRdb table, and some are missing; sequencing was by immunoSEQ multiplex PCR. The data contain approximately 65,000 clones, 65% to 85% of them singletons. Sequencing was done on a sample of PBMCs or T cells enriched from blood (not recorded which). The receptors here all came from a woman between 40 and 55 years old with acute COVID-19.

The chain combines TRBV28 with TRBJ1-6, with D possibly TRBD1 on 6 matching bases. From germline, CDR1 is MDHEN and CDR2 SYDVKM. This CDR3 is 12 amino acids long. Trimming removed 7 bases at V and 12 bases at J, with 13 bases between. The CDR3 sequence: CASTPPRGPLHF. CDR3 nucleotides: TGTGCCAGCACCCCCCCCAGGGGACCCCTCCACTTT.

The chain recombines TRBV5-4 with TRBJ2-1, with a weak D call TRBD2 (6 bases). V was trimmed by 6 bases and J by 7 bases, leaving 14 bases between them. Looked up from germline, CDR1 is SGHNT and CDR2 is YYREEE (reference sequence). CDR3 length: 13 residues. CDR3 nucleotide sequence: TGTGCCAGCAACTTTTTCGGGAGTAATGAGCAGTTCTTC. Encoded protein: CASNFFGSNEQFF.

The chain employs TRBV5-6 and TRBJ2-7; D remains unclear. Trimming removed 4 bases from V and 3 bases from J, with 8 bases in between. Germline V gene sequence: CDR1 SGHDT, CDR2 YYEEEE. CDR3 size: 12 residues. The CDR3 loop reads CASSKQVYEQYF. CDR3 in DNA: TGTGCCAGCAGCAAACAAGTCTACGAGCAGTACTTC.

This chain uses TRBV27 with TRBJ2-1, with TRBD2 identical over 10 bases. This CDR3 has 16 amino acids. The junction had 8 bases not matched to a gene; V was cut back by 4 bases and J by 5 bases. Germline CDR1 and CDR2: MNHEY and SMNVEV (reference sequence). The CDR3 is CASSSGLGLADNEQFF. DNA of the CDR3: TGTGCCAGCAGTTCGGGACTAGGACTAGCGGACAATGAGCAGTTCTTC.

The CDR3 nucleotides read TGTGCCAGTTCGAGGGTGGGAGGGTTCCTTAGCTCTGGGGCCAACGTCCTGACTTTC. This codes for CASSRVGGFLSSGANVLTF. The rearrangement uses TRBV27 and TRBJ2-6; 7 bases align to TRBD2. CDR3 size: 19 residues. V dropped 9 bases and J dropped 0; count of bases not matched to a gene: 17. The germline V gene has CDR1 MNHEY and CDR2 SMNVEV (reference sequence).

V is TRBV20-1 and J is TRBJ2-5; D remains ambiguous. Germline CDR1 DFQATT, CDR2 SNEGSKA (reference sequence). The CDR3 loop spans 17 amino acids. Trimming took 3 bases from V and 5 from J, leaving 25 bases between them. This chain's CDR3 is CSASALPTSTNGETQYF. Written as DNA, the CDR3 is TGCAGTGCTAGTGCTTTACCTACCTCGACCAACGGGGAGACCCAGTACTTC.

The chain uses TRBV27 and TRBJ2-6; 7 bases fit TRBD2. CDR3 length: 19 amino acids. In germline, CDR1 is MNHEY, CDR2 SMNVEV (reference sequence). The V gene end was trimmed by 6 bases and the J gene end by 0 bases; junction bases not matched to a gene: 14. CDR3 sequence: CASSLKGLSHVSGANVLTF. Written as DNA, the CDR3 is TGTGCCAGCAGCCTAAAGGGACTATCCCACGTCTCTGGGGCCAACGTCCTGACTTTC. The variable domain in full, with the rest retrieved from reference TRBV27 and TRBJ2-6, is EAQVTQNPRYLITVTGKKLTVTCSQNMNHEYMSWYRQDPGLGLRQIYYSMNVEVTDKGDVPEGYKVSRKEKRNFPLILESPSPNQTSLYFCASSLKGLSHVSGANVLTFGAGSRLTVL.

The chain uses TRBV5-4 and TRBJ2-5; TRBD2 might be the D (6 bases). CDR1 is SGHNT, CDR2 YYREEE, per germline (reference sequence). Trimming took 0 bases from V and 7 from J, leaving 19 bases between them. The CDR3 has 16 amino acids. CDR3 sequence: CASSLVSGARSGTQYF. CDR3 DNA: TGTGCCAGCAGCTTGGTGTCGGGAGCACGTTCAGGGACCCAGTACTTC.

The rearrangement links TRBV5-1 to TRBJ1-1; TRBD1 agrees at 7 bases. This CDR3 region has 16 residues. Germline V CDR1 and CDR2: SGHRS, YFSETQ. The V segment lost 4 bases and the J segment 4 bases; nucleotides outside the gene matches: 13. The CDR3 coding sequence is TGCGCCAGCAGCGCCGACCGGACAGGAACAACCACTGAAGCTTTCTTT. This encodes CASSADRTGTTTEAFF.

The V call is TRBV27, the J call TRBJ1-1, with 7 nucleotides matching TRBD1. CDR3 length equals 14 residues. The germline CDR1 and CDR2 sequences are MNHEY and SMNVEV (reference sequence). With V trimmed by 3 bases and J by 1 base, 2 bases remained unmatched. The CDR3 sequence: CASSFGTANTEAFF. CDR3 nucleotides: TGTGCCAGCAGTTTTGGGACAGCGAACACTGAAGCTTTCTTT.

This sequence joins TRBV6-2 or TRBV6-3 and TRBJ2-3; perhaps TRBD2 as D (6 bases). Germline-derived CDR1 and CDR2 are MNHEY and SVGEGT. Trimming removed 2 bases at V and 1 base at J, with 13 bases between. CDR3 length: 16 amino acids. This CDR3 is CASSYGTKRGTDTQYF. CDR3 nucleotide sequence: TGTGCCAGCAGTTACGGGACCAAGCGGGGCACAGATACGCAGTATTTT.

This chain joins TRBV27 and TRBJ2-3, with 9 bases fitting TRBD2. This CDR3 comprises 15 residues. CDR1 and CDR2 (germline): MNHEY, SMNVEV (reference sequence). Losses at the gene ends were 2 bases for V and 5 bases for J; bases not matched to a gene: 5. The CDR3 loop is CASSLGLASGDTQYF. CDR3 nucleotide sequence: TGTGCCAGCAGTTTAGGACTAGCGTCTGGAGATACGCAGTATTTT.

The chain links TRBV5-4 to TRBJ2-1; 8 positions match TRBD2. The CDR3 is 14 amino acids. V lost 1 base, J lost 5 bases, and 2 bases stayed unmatched. Germline V gives CDR1 SGHNT, CDR2 YYREEE (reference sequence). The CDR3 DNA follows: TGTGCCAGCAGCTTGACTAGCGGTAACAATGAGCAGTTCTTC. This gives the protein CASSLTSGNNEQFF.

The V gene is TRBV3-1 (or the pseudogene TRBV3-2), the J gene TRBJ1-1; D is possibly TRBD1 (6 bases). Trimming shortened V by 2 bases and J by 0 bases, and 10 bases separated the two germline ends. The CDR3 has 15 residues. CDR1 is LGHDT and CDR2 is YNNKEL in the germline V gene (reference sequence). CDR3 in amino acids: CASSQQDRMNTEAFF. The DNA of the CDR3 is TGTGCCAGCAGCCAACAGGACAGAATGAACACTGAAGCTTTCTTT.

This rearrangement joins TRBV6-5 to TRBJ1-4; 9 bases are shared with TRBD1. The CDR3 is made up of 14 amino acids. The germline CDR1 and CDR2 sequences are MNHEY and SVGAGI. Trimming removed 5 bases from V and 5 bases from J; junction bases left unmatched: 3. The CDR3 nucleotides read TGTGCCAGCAGTAGGACAGGGGAAAATGAAAAACTGTTTTTT. Encoded protein: CASSRTGENEKLFF.

This clone came up once. V gene TRBV21-1 combines with J gene TRBJ2-7; the D segment call TRBD1 is taken from the table without a DNA check. TRBV21-1 has pseudogene status. The CDR3 totals 17 residues. CDR3 nucleotides: TGTGCCAGCAGCAACGGGGACGGGACATCCCCTGCTTACGAGCAGTACGTC. This sequence encodes CASSNGDGTSPAYEQYV.

This clone is a singleton in its sample. The gene calls are TRBV11-2 and TRBJ1-5, with TRBD1 matching over 7 bases. The junction had 6 bases not matched to a gene; V was cut back by 5 bases and J by 2 bases. Germline CDR1 and CDR2: SGHAT and FQNNGV. The CDR3 has 15 amino acids. CDR3: CASSPVTGGNQPQHF. The CDR3 nucleotides read TGTGCCAGCAGCCCTGTCACAGGGGGCAATCAGCCCCAGCATTTT.

The rearrangement joins TRBV28 to TRBJ2-5, with TRBD2 matching over 8 bases. The germline CDR1 and CDR2 sequences are MDHEN and SYDVKM. The CDR3 totals 13 residues. V gave up 9 bases and J gave up 0 bases; unmatched junction bases: 3. CDR3 amino acids: CASLLADQETQYF. In DNA, the CDR3 is TGTGCCAGTCTACTAGCGGACCAAGAGACCCAGTACTTC. Together with reference TRBV28 and TRBJ2-5, the CDR3 gives the full variable domain: DVKVTQSSRYLVKRTGEKVFLECVQDMDHENMFWYRQDPGLGLRLIYFSYDVKMKEKGDIPEGYSVSREKKERFSLILESASTNQTSMYLCASLLADQETQYFGPGTRLLVL.

CDR3 DNA sequence: TGTGCCAGCAGCTCAGGACAGGATGTATACGAGCAGTACTTC. Amino acids: CASSSGQDVYEQYF. This chain connects TRBV7-6 to TRBJ2-7; 7 bases align to TRBD1. The CDR3 totals 14 residues. Per the germline V gene, CDR1 is SGHVS and CDR2 is FNYEAQ. With 4 bases clipped from V and 4 bases from J, the junction kept 7 bases outside the gene matches.

The chain links TRBV7-9 to TRBJ1-1, with no clear D. Germline loops: CDR1 SEHNR, CDR2 FQNEAQ (reference sequence). Deletions cut 1 base from V and 2 bases from J, with 8 bases between. The CDR3 sequence is 14 residues long. CDR3 bases: TGTGCCAGCAGCTTAGGGCGGGCCAACACTGAAGCTTTCTTT. Translating it yields CASSLGRANTEAFF.

V usage is TRBV5-4 and J usage is TRBJ2-1; possibly TRBD1 for D (5 bases). The V end lost 1 base, the J end lost 8 bases, and 10 bases lay between the germline ends. Germline V lookup: CDR1 SGHNT, CDR2 YYREEE (reference sequence). The CDR3 length is 13 residues. DNA for the CDR3: TGTGCCAGCAGCTTGCAGGGCCACTATGAGCAGTTCTTC. Protein product: CASSLQGHYEQFF.